The 23 T cell receptor beta chains presented below share a single source sample, sequenced in a study of blood T cells in healthy people across ages. Together with a sample-barcoded 5' primer, a J-beta primer mix was included in a second PCR lasting roughly 6 to 12 cycles. TCRdb ran MiXCR on the 5' RACE reads and lists one entry per CDR3 protein. Seen here are roughly 830,000 distinct CDR3 sequences, around two thirds observed once, and the top ten hold about a quarter. Sample: blood. The receptors originated from a man aged 30 to 39 in good health.

This clonotype is a singleton in its sample. This chain joins TRBV20-1 and TRBJ2-2; 7 nucleotides agree with TRBD1. The germline CDR1 and CDR2 sequences are DFQATT and SNEGSKA (reference sequence). The V and J ends lost 4 bases and 6 bases, in that order; junction bases with no gene match: 5. CDR3 length: 13 residues. This chain's CDR3 is CSAKGGSAGELFF. DNA for the CDR3: TGCAGTGCTAAAGGGGGCAGTGCCGGGGAGCTGTTTTTT.

The rearrangement joins TRBV5-6 to TRBJ2-7; D is perhaps TRBD2 (5 bases). The CDR3 spans 15 residues. The germline V gene has CDR1 SGHDT and CDR2 YYEEEE. With 4 bases removed from V and 7 bases from J, the gap between germline ends came to 21 bases. CDR3: CASSPPAEGLEEQYF. The CDR3 DNA reads as TGTGCCAGCAGCCCCCCCGCCGAGGGATTGGAAGAGCAGTACTTC.

The chain carries TRBV4-2 and TRBJ2-5; D perhaps matches TRBD2 (7 bases). Trimming cost V 1 base and J 0 bases, with 15 bases left between them. The CDR3 is made up of 17 amino acids. Germline CDR1 LGHNA, CDR2 YNFKEQ. For the CDR3, the DNA is TGTGCCAGCAGCCAAGTTATTTCCGGGGGGCACCAAGAGACCCAGTACTTC. Translating gives CASSQVISGGHQETQYF.

This clonotype came up a few times. The chain combines TRBV10-3 with TRBJ2-3; tentatively, D is TRBD1 (6 bases). CDR3 size: 13 residues. Germline lookup yields CDR1 ENHRY and CDR2 SYGVKD. V gave up 4 bases and J gave up 6 bases, with 11 bases separating them. In DNA form, the CDR3 reads TGTGCCATCAGTGTGCAGGGGACGGATACGCAGTATTTT. This codes for CAISVQGTDTQYF.

The V and J genes are TRBV20-1 and TRBJ1-2; 9 bases are shared with TRBD1. The germline gives CDR1 DFQATT, CDR2 SNEGSKA (reference sequence). J lost 1 base, V lost 0 bases, and 6 bases had no gene match. The CDR3 is made up of 16 amino acids. CDR3 loop: CSARDRWTGDNYGYTF. The DNA for the CDR3 is TGCAGTGCTAGAGATCGTTGGACAGGGGATAACTATGGCTACACCTTC.

The V and J genes are TRBV9 and TRBJ2-1, with 10 bases aligning to TRBD2. CDR3 length: 18 residues. Germline V gives CDR1 SGDLS, CDR2 YYNGEE. V lost 4 bases to trimming and J lost 0 bases; unmatched junction nucleotides: 10. CDR3 nucleotides: TGTGCCAGCAGCCTCCCAATAGCGGGGGGTAGCTCCTACAATGAGCAGTTCTTC. This encodes CASSLPIAGGSSYNEQFF.

The genes are TRBV7-2 and TRBJ1-6, with D tentatively TRBD1 (5 bases). This CDR3 spans 18 amino acids. V was trimmed by 4 bases and J by 0 bases, leaving 16 bases between them. The V gene's germline CDR1 is SGHTA and CDR2 FQGNSA. This CDR3 is CASSSRGGVISYNSPLHF. CDR3 DNA sequence: TGTGCCAGCAGCTCCCGTGGGGGGGTCATCTCCTATAATTCACCCCTCCACTTT.

The sample holds a few counts of this clonotype. This chain uses TRBV27 with TRBJ2-1; D may be TRBD1 or TRBD2 (6 bases each). Germline V gene lookup returns CDR1 MNHEY and CDR2 SMNVEV (reference sequence). This CDR3 is built from 15 residues. With 3 bases removed from V and 4 bases from J, the gap between germline ends came to 13 bases. CDR3 protein: CASSLVGGPYNEQFF. The CDR3 region has the DNA TGTGCCAGCAGTTTGGTTGGGGGGCCTTACAATGAGCAGTTCTTC.

The V gene is TRBV12-3 or TRBV12-4, the J gene TRBJ1-5, with D perhaps TRBD1 (6 bases). Trimming left V 3 bases short and J 6 bases short, with 9 bases between. CDR3 size: 13 residues. The CDR3: CASSFSGVQPQHF. CDR3 sequence (DNA): TGTGCCAGCAGTTTTTCAGGGGTTCAGCCCCAGCATTTT.

J is TRBJ2-7 and V is TRBV28; D ambiguous. Trimming left V 7 bases short and J 5 bases short, with 12 bases between. From germline, CDR1 is MDHEN and CDR2 SYDVKM. The CDR3 is 12 amino acids. Here the CDR3 reads CASNSLAHEQYF. The CDR3 region has the DNA TGTGCCAGCAACTCGCTCGCACACGAGCAGTACTTC. Drawing the rest from reference TRBV28 and TRBJ2-7, the complete variable domain is DVKVTQSSRYLVKRTGEKVFLECVQDMDHENMFWYRQDPGLGLRLIYFSYDVKMKEKGDIPEGYSVSREKKERFSLILESASTNQTSMYLCASNSLAHEQYFGPGTRLTVT.

The V call is TRBV4-2, the J call TRBJ2-5, with TRBD2 matching 11 bases. Matching the DNA end better, TRBJ2-7 makes the J call doubtful. The CDR3 loop spans 15 amino acids. Germline CDR1 LGHNA, CDR2 YNFKEQ. Here the CDR3 reads CASSQVGLAGGEQYF. CDR3 bases: TGTGCCAGCAGCCAAGTAGGTCTAGCGGGGGGCGAGCAGTACTTC.

This clonotype was found once. This rearrangement joins TRBV20-1 to TRBJ2-7, with TRBD1 matching over 11 bases. The CDR3 has 15 amino acids. Germline loops: CDR1 DFQATT, CDR2 SNEGSKA (reference sequence). The junction had 8 bases not matched to a gene; V was cut back by 5 bases and J by 2 bases. The CDR3 sequence is CSASTGTGGPYEQYF. CDR3 coding DNA: TGCAGTGCTTCCACCGGGACAGGGGGTCCCTACGAGCAGTACTTC.

This chain uses TRBV6-1 with TRBJ2-5; D is undetermined. V was pared by 2 bases and J by 2 bases, with 18 bases between. The germline V gene encodes CDR1 MNHNS and CDR2 SASEGT. CDR3 length: 17 residues. The CDR3 region is CASSEKRTTEKQETQYF. CDR3 bases: TGTGCCAGCAGTGAAAAAAGGACGACGGAAAAACAAGAGACCCAGTACTTC.

V is TRBV18 and J is TRBJ2-7; D gene unclear. The CDR3 runs 14 residues. Trimming removed 4 bases at V and 3 bases at J, with 13 bases between. The germline CDR1 and CDR2 sequences are KGHSH and LQKENI. The CDR3 protein is CASSRLGQIYEQYF. Written as DNA, the CDR3 is TGTGCCAGCTCACGGCTCGGGCAGATCTACGAGCAGTACTTC.

This chain connects TRBV27 to TRBJ2-6; D gene unclear. Germline CDR1 reads MNHEY; CDR2 reads SMNVEV (reference sequence). This CDR3 comprises 14 residues. V was shortened by 10 bases and J by 5 bases, with 15 bases between the two germline ends. The CDR3 sequence: CATAPTSWANVLTF. CDR3 nucleotide sequence: TGTGCCACCGCGCCTACCTCCTGGGCCAACGTCCTGACTTTC.

The CDR3 DNA reads TGTGCCAGCAGTTTAATGGCCAGGGACTACGAGCAGTACTTC. As protein: CASSLMARDYEQYF. The V and J genes are TRBV6-5 and TRBJ2-4; tentative D call: TRBD1 (5 bases). The last part of the DNA fits TRBJ2-7 better; the J call may be wrong. The germline V gene has CDR1 MNHEY and CDR2 SVGAGI. This CDR3 contains 14 residues.

The chain uses TRBV20-1 and TRBJ2-3; 10 positions agree with TRBD2. Germline loops: CDR1 DFQATT, CDR2 SNEGSKA (reference sequence). The CDR3 consists of 15 residues. J gave up 3 bases and V 3 bases, and 6 bases lay outside the gene matches. This chain's CDR3 is CSARTPGLATDTQYF. CDR3 bases: TGCAGTGCTAGGACACCGGGACTAGCGACAGATACGCAGTATTTT.

Worth noting for this clonotype: The conserved phenylalanine or tryptophan is not found at the CDR3 terminus, so this likely reflects a read error. The rearrangement links TRBV3-1 to TRBJ2-1; tentatively, D is TRBD2 (6 bases). The CDR3 extends over 13 amino acids. Germline V gene sequence: CDR1 LGHDT, CDR2 YNNKEL (reference sequence). Trimming shortened V by 1 base and J by 10 bases, and 11 bases separated the two germline ends. CDR3 region: CASSQVSSGEQFL. In DNA, the CDR3 is TGTGCCAGCAGCCAAGTAAGTAGCGGAGAGCAGTTCCTC.

The V call is TRBV7-2, the J call TRBJ2-4; D gene uncertain. The J call is uncertain, as TRBJ2-7 better fits the DNA end. There are 14 residues in the CDR3. Germline lookup yields CDR1 SGHTA and CDR2 FQGNSA. DNA of the CDR3: TGTGCCAGCAGAACCCCCGGCCGTCTCTACGAGCAGTACTTC. This encodes CASRTPGRLYEQYF.

The chain combines TRBV6-6 with TRBJ2-7, with 8 bases lining up with TRBD2. TRBJ2-5 explains the end of the DNA better; the J call may be wrong. Germline CDR1 is MNHNY and CDR2 is SVGAGI (reference sequence). This CDR3 comprises 16 residues. Here the CDR3 DNA reads TGTGCCAGCAGCCCCTGGGGTAGCGGGGACCAAGAGACCCAGTACTTC. Amino acid sequence: CASSPWGSGDQETQYF.

The rearrangement uses TRBV6-2 or TRBV6-3 and TRBJ2-3, with D hard to call. The CDR3 spans 14 residues. CDR1 is MNHEY and CDR2 is SVGEGT in the germline V gene. With 7 bases removed from V and 2 bases from J, the gap between germline ends came to 13 bases. CDR3: CASTNDGITDTQYF. The CDR3, as DNA: TGTGCCAGCACAAACGATGGGATCACAGATACGCAGTATTTT.

The chain couples TRBV29-1 to TRBJ2-1; TRBD1 agrees at 9 bases. The CDR3 has 15 residues. Germline-derived CDR1 and CDR2 are SQVTM and ANQGSEA. Trimming cost V 6 bases and J 9 bases; bases outside gene matches: 15. The CDR3 DNA reads as TGCAGCGTGGATCCGGGACAGGGAGCTCGAGGTGAGCAGTTCTTC. Its translation: CSVDPGQGARGEQFF.

The genes are TRBV3-1 and TRBJ2-5; D uncertain. The length of the CDR3 is 14 residues. CDR1 and CDR2 from the germline V gene are LGHDT and YNNKEL (reference sequence). V dropped 1 base and J dropped 5 bases, with 11 bases sitting between them. The CDR3 coding sequence is TGTGCCAGCAGCCAAGCGGTCCTTCTGGAGACCCAGTACTTC. This sequence encodes CASSQAVLLETQYF.